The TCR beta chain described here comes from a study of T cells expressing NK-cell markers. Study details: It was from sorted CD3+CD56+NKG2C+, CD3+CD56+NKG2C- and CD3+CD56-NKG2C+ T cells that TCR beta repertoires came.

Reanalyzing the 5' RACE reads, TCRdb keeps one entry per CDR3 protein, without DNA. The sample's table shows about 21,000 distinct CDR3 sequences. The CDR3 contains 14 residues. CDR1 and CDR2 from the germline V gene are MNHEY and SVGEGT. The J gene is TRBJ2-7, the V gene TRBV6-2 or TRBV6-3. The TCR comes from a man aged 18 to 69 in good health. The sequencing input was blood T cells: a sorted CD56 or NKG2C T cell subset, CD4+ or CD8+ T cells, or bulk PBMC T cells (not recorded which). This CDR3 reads CASSYLGRAYEQYF.